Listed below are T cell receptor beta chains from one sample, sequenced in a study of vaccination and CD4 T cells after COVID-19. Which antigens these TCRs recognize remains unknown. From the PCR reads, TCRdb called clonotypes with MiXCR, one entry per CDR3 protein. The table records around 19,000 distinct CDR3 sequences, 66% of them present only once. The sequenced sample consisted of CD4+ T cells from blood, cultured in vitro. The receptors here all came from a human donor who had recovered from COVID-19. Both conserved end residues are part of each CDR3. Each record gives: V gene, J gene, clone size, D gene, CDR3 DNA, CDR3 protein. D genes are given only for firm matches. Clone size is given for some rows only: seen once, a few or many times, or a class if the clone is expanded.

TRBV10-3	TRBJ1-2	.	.	TGTGCCATCAACCAACTATACAGGACAGACCTTAACTATGGCTACACCTTC	CAINQLYRTDLNYGYTF
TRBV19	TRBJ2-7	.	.	TGTGCCAGTAGTCGCGCGGGGTTTACCTACGAGCAGTACTTC	CASSRAGFTYEQYF
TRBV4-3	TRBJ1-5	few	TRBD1	TGCGCCAGCAGCCATCGACAGGGCGGTCAGCCCCAGCATTTT	CASSHRQGGQPQHF
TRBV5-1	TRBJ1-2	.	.	TGCGCCAGCAGCGGGGGACGGAGCAACTATGGCTACACCTTC	CASSGGRSNYGYTF
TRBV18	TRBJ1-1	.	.	TGTGCCAGCTCTGCCGCGGTGGGAGTTGAAGCTTTCTTT	CASSAAVGVEAFF
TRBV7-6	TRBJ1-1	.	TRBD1	TGTGCCAGCAGCCCCAGACAGGGCCAGACTGAAGCTTTCTTT	CASSPRQGQTEAFF
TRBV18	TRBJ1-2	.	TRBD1	TGTGCCAGCTCACCGGGACAGGGGGTCACCGGCTATGGCTACACCTTC	CASSPGQGVTGYGYTF
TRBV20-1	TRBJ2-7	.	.	TGCAGTGCTAAGGGGGAGGCGGGCAGTGGCTTGGAGCAGTACTTC	CSAKGEAGSGLEQYF
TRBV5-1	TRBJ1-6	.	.	TGCGCCAGCAGCGCCGACCCGGCCAATTCACCCCTCCACTTT	CASSADPANSPLHF
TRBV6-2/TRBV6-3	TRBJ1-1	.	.	TGTGCCACAGCAGTGCGGTCGGGGATGAACACTGAAGCTTTCTTT	CATAVRSGMNTEAFF
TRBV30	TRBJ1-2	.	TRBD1	TGTGCCTGTTCTCGGACAGGATTAGATGGCTACACCTTC	CACSRTGLDGYTF
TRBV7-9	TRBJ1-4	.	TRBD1	TGTGCCAGCGGACCCGGGACAGGGTATGAAAAACTGTTTTTT	CASGPGTGYEKLFF
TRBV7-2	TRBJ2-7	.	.	TGTGCCAGCAGCTTAGATCGTAGGCGGGAGCAGTACTTC	CASSLDRRREQYF
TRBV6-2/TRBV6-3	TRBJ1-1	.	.	TGTGCCAGCAGTTATCTAGCCTCCGAAGCTTTCTTT	CASSYLASEAFF
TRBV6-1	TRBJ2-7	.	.	TGTGCCAGCAGCCAACTCCTGGGCGGCGGGGCCCTCCCCCAATCCTACGAGCAGTACTTC	CASSQLLGGGALPQSYEQYF
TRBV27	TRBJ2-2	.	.	TGTGCCAGCAGTTTCCAGGTTAACACCGGGGAGCTGTTTTTT	CASSFQVNTGELFF